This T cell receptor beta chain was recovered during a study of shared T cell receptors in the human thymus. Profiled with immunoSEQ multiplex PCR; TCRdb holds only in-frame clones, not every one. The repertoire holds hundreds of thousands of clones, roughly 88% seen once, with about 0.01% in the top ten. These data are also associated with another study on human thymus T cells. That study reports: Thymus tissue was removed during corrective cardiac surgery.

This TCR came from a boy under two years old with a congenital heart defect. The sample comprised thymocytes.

The CDR3: CASSLRFGTGGSHTEAFF. Here the CDR3 DNA reads TGTGCCAGCAGCTTGAGGTTTGGGACAGGGGGCTCACACACTGAAGCTTTCTTT. V and J are TRBV5-4 and TRBJ1-1; 12 nucleotides align to TRBD1. V was clipped by 1 base and J by 3 bases; unmatched bases: 10. Germline V gives CDR1 SGHNT, CDR2 YYREEE (reference sequence). The CDR3 spans 18 residues.